This T cell receptor (beta chain) emerged from a study of OX40 agonist ivuxolimab in advanced cancers. The V end was cut by 3 bases, the J end by 2 bases, with 7 bases between. This CDR3 spans 12 amino acids. The germline V gene encodes CDR1 SQVTM and CDR2 ANQGSEA. As for this clone: The identical CDR3 is also encoded by other nucleotide sequences in the sample.

Produced via immunoSEQ multiplex PCR; TCRdb's table is partial and in-frame only. The sample consists of 65,000 to 95,000 clones, 88% of them appearing once. The chain uses TRBV29-1 and TRBJ2-5, with no clear D. The sample consisted of CD4+ or CD8+ T cells sorted from blood, taken in a trial of the OX40 agonist ivuxolimab. The TCR was taken from an adult with an advanced solid tumor such as melanoma, head and neck, liver or kidney cancer. The CDR3 nucleotides read TGCAGCGTTGACCTGGTTCAAGAGACCCAGTACTTC. As protein: CSVDLVQETQYF.